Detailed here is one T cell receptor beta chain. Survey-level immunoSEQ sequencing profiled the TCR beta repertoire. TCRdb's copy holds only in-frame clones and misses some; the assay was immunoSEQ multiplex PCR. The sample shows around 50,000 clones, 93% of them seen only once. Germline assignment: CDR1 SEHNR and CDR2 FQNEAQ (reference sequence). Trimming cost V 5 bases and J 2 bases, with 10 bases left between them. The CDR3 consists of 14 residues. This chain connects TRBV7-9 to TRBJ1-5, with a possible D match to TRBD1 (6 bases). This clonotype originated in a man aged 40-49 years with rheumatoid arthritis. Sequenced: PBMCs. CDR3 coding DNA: TGTGCCAGCAGCCCCGAGGGGGGCAATCAGCCCCAGCATTTT. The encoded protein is CASSPEGGNQPQHF.